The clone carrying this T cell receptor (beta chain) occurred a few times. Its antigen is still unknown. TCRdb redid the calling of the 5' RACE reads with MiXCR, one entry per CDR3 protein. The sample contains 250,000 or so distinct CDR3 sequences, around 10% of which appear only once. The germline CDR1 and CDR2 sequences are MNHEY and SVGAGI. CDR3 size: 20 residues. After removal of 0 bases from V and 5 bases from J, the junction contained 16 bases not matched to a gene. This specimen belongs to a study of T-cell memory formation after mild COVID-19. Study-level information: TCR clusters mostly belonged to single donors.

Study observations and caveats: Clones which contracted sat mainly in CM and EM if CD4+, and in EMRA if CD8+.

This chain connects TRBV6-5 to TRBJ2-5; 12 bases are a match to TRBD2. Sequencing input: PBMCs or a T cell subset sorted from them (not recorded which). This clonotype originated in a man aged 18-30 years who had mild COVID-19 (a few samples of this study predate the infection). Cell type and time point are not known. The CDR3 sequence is CASSYSKTSGGPGSLETQYF. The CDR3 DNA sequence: TGTGCCAGCAGTTACTCGAAGACTAGCGGGGGCCCCGGATCCCTTGAGACCCAGTACTTC.